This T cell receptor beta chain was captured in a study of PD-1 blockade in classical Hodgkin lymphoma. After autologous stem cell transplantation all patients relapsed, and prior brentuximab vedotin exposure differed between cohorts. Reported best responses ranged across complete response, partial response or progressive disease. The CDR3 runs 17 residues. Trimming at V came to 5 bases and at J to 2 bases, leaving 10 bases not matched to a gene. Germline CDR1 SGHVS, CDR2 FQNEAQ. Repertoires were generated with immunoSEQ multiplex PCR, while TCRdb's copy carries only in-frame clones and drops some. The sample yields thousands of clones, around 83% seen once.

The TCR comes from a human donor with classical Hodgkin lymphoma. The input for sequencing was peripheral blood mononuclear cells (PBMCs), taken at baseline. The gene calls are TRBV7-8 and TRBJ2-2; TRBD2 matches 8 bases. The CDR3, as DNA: TGTGCCAGCAGCAATCCCCGGGAGGGGGATAACACCGGGGAGCTGTTTTTT. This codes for CASSNPREGDNTGELFF. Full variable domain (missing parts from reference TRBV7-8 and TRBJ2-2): GAGVSQSPRYKVAKRGQDVALRCDPISGHVSLFWYQQALGQGPEFLTYFQNEAQLDKSGLPSDRFFAERPEGSVSTLKIQRTQQEDSAVYLCASSNPREGDNTGELFFGEGSRLTVL.